This is a list of T cell receptor beta chains from one sample in a study of blood T cell repertoires in COVID-19. Using immunoSEQ multiplex PCR, the repertoire was profiled, and TCRdb retains in-frame clones only, with some absent. In the table there are about 31,000 clones, around 90% of which are singletons. Specimen: peripheral blood. All receptors come from a man aged 60 to 75 with COVID-19, enrolled during active disease. The CDR3 runs from the conserved cysteine through the conserved F or W. A D gene is named only where the DNA matches it firmly. Size tells how often a clone was seen (once, few, many) or the class of an expanded clone, and some rows leave it out.

clone_size,v_call,d_call,j_call,cdr3_aa,cdr3_nt
.,TRBV27,.,TRBJ2-2,CASSLGTHTGELFF,TGTGCCAGCAGTTTAGGGACACACACCGGGGAGCTGTTTTTT
.,TRBV5-6,.,TRBJ1-2,CASSLVGEEGNYGYTF,TGTGCCAGCAGCTTGGTCGGGGAGGAGGGCAACTATGGCTACACCTTC
.,TRBV30,.,TRBJ2-4,CAWSPGTTYIQYF,TGTGCCTGGAGTCCCGGGACAACGTACATTCAGTACTTC
once,TRBV28,.,TRBJ2-1,CASSPLNEQFF,TGTGCCAGCAGTCCACTTAATGAGCAGTTCTTC
.,TRBV28,TRBD1,TRBJ1-2,CASSSPTGSYGYTF,TGTGCCAGCAGTTCACCGACAGGGAGCTATGGCTACACCTTC
once,TRBV7-2,TRBD1,TRBJ1-3,CASSLGQRGHTIYF,TGTGCCAGCAGCTTAGGACAGAGGGGGCACACCATATATTTT
once,TRBV2,.,TRBJ1-1,CASGMVGGETEAFF,TGTGCCAGCGGGATGGTCGGAGGGGAGACTGAAGCTTTCTTT
.,TRBV9,TRBD1,TRBJ1-3,CASSEGQGKNTIYF,TGTGCCAGCAGCGAGGGACAGGGGAAGAACACCATATATTTT
.,TRBV7-9,.,TRBJ2-7,CASSLELEQYF,TGTGCCAGCAGCTTAGAACTCGAGCAGTACTTC
.,TRBV5-1,.,TRBJ1-1,CASSSGNTEAFF,TGCGCCAGCAGTTCGGGGAACACTGAAGCTTTCTTT
.,TRBV19,.,TRBJ1-2,CASSWTQLYGYTF,TGTGCCAGTAGTTGGACTCAGCTCTATGGCTACACCTTC
.,TRBV27,.,TRBJ1-1,CASSLFFGMNTEAFF,TGTGCCAGCAGTTTATTTTTTGGCATGAACACTGAAGCTTTCTTT
.,TRBV7-2,TRBD2,TRBJ2-1,CASSLLGLAGGNEQFF,TGTGCCAGCAGCTTACTGGGACTAGCGGGAGGCAATGAGCAGTTCTTC
.,TRBV3-1/TRBV3-2,.,TRBJ2-1,CASSRGDEQFF,TGTGCCAGCAGCCGGGGGGATGAGCAGTTCTTC
.,TRBV4-1,.,TRBJ1-5,CASSQGGLGSSGEPQHF,TGCGCCAGCAGCCAAGGAGGCTTGGGGAGCTCGGGGGAGCCCCAGCATTTT
.,TRBV19,TRBD1,TRBJ2-6,CASNPGQTSGANVLTF,TGTGCCAGTAATCCGGGACAGACCTCTGGGGCCAACGTCCTGACTTTC
.,TRBV21-1,.,TRBJ2-2,CAFRGRRPNTGELFF,TGTGCCTTTCGAGGTCGACGGCCTAACACCGGGGAGCTGTTTTTT
.,TRBV12-3/TRBV12-4,TRBD1,TRBJ1-2,CASSQTGGVGYTF,TGTGCCAGCAGCCAGACAGGGGGCGTTGGCTACACCTTC
.,TRBV30,TRBD1,TRBJ1-1,CAWNRGLNTEAFF,TGTGCCTGGAACAGGGGGCTGAACACTGAAGCTTTCTTT
.,TRBV4-1,.,TRBJ2-7,CASSQEYGVTYEQYF,TGCGCCAGCAGCCAAGAGTATGGAGTCACCTACGAGCAGTACTTC
.,TRBV9,.,TRBJ2-7,CASSVLRGSEQYF,TGTGCCAGCAGCGTTTTAAGGGGGAGCGAGCAGTACTTC
once,TRBV6-5,.,TRBJ1-2,CASSYGAGGYTF,TGTGCCAGCAGTTACGGGGCAGGTGGCTACACCTTC
.,TRBV19,.,TRBJ1-2,CATTPAGNYGYTF,TGTGCCACCACGCCCGCCGGGAACTATGGCTACACCTTC
once,TRBV27,TRBD1,TRBJ1-1,CASSPRQGALLLSFF,TGTGCCAGCAGTCCGCGACAGGGGGCGCTCCTATTATCTTTCTTT
.,TRBV25-1,.,TRBJ2-3,CASSEFRGQDTQYF,TGTGCCAGCAGTGAATTCAGGGGCCAAGATACGCAGTATTTT
.,TRBV29-1,.,TRBJ2-3,CSVEEALARGIDTQYF,TGCAGCGTTGAAGAAGCTCTAGCGCGAGGCATAGATACGCAGTATTTT
few,TRBV10-3,.,TRBJ2-2,CAIKETGELFF,TGTGCCATCAAGGAGACCGGGGAGCTGTTTTTT
.,TRBV9,.,TRBJ1-6,CASSVGLTASGSPLHF,TGTGCCAGCAGCGTAGGTCTGACAGCCTCGGGTTCACCCCTCCACTTT
.,TRBV7-2,.,TRBJ2-1,CASSLTRLSSYNEQFF,TGTGCCAGCAGCTTAACCCGACTGAGCTCCTACAATGAGCAGTTCTTC